These T cell receptor gamma chains were read from a single sample in a study of gamma-delta T cells after stem cell transplantation. TCRdb repeated clone calling on the RT-PCR reads with CATT. Among about 4,800 gamma-chain clones listed, 15% to 25% were seen once. The specimen sequenced was gamma-delta T cells. Source of these receptors: a human donor. It is not recorded whose cells these are; they may come from a transplant donor. Both conserved end residues are part of each CDR3. Each record gives: CDR3 protein, CDR3 DNA, J gene, clone size, V gene. Some rows mark clone size as missing; the rest say once, few, many or name a class of expanded clone.

CDR3 protein: CATWERGGGYYKKLF
CDR3 DNA: TGTGCCACCTGGGAACGAGGGGGAGGTTATTATAAGAAACTCTTT
J gene: TRGJ1/TRGJ2
clone size: NA
V gene: TRGV8

CDR3 protein: CATWDGLRGYSSDWIKTF
CDR3 DNA: TGTGCCACCTGGGATGGGCTCCGGGGGTATAGTAGTGATTGGATCAAGACGTTT
J gene: TRGJP2
clone size: NA
V gene: TRGV4

CDR3 protein: CATWDGSGSDWIKTF
CDR3 DNA: TGTGCCACCTGGGACGGCTCGGGTAGTGATTGGATCAAGACGTTT
J gene: TRGJP2
clone size: NA
V gene: TRGV2

CDR3 protein: CATWDGHYYKKLF
CDR3 DNA: TGTGCCACCTGGGACGGGCATTATTATAAGAAACTCTTT
J gene: TRGJ1/TRGJ2
clone size: few
V gene: TRGV2

CDR3 protein: CATWDGQNYYKKLF
CDR3 DNA: TGTGCCACCTGGGACGGTCAGAATTATTATAAGAAACTCTTT
J gene: TRGJ1/TRGJ2
clone size: few
V gene: TRGV2

CDR3 protein: CATLTPPEPVDGKLF
CDR3 DNA: TGTGCCACCCTGACCCCCCCCGAGCCCGTCGATGGGAAACTCTTT
J gene: TRGJ1/TRGJ2
clone size: few
V gene: TRGV2

CDR3 protein: CAAWDRPRRYKKLF
CDR3 DNA: TGTGCCGCCTGGGACAGACCCCGGAGGTATAAGAAACTCTTT
J gene: TRGJ1/TRGJ2
clone size: few
V gene: TRGV3

CDR3 protein: CASWEARPFFRYKKLF
CDR3 DNA: TGTGCCTCGTGGGAGGCGCGTCCCTTTTTTCGATATAAGAAACTCTTT
J gene: TRGJ1/TRGJ2
clone size: few
V gene: TRGV9

CDR3 protein: CATWDGFYYKKLF
CDR3 DNA: TGTGCCACCTGGGATGGTTTTTATTATAAGAAACTCTTT
J gene: TRGJ1/TRGJ2
clone size: NA
V gene: TRGV4

CDR3 protein: CATWTNYYKKLF
CDR3 DNA: TGTGCCACCTGGACGAATTATTATAAGAAACTCTTT
J gene: TRGJ1/TRGJ2
clone size: medium-sized
V gene: TRGV2

CDR3 protein: CATWDRPIYYKKLF
CDR3 DNA: TGTGCCACCTGGGACAGGCCTATTTATTATAAGAAACTCTTT
J gene: TRGJ1/TRGJ2
clone size: NA
V gene: TRGV5

CDR3 protein: CATWAYYKKLF
CDR3 DNA: TGTGCCACCTGGGCCTATTATAAGAAACTCTTT
J gene: TRGJ1/TRGJ2
clone size: medium-sized
V gene: TRGV5

CDR3 protein: CATYSYYKKLF
CDR3 DNA: TGTGCCACCTATTCTTATTATAAGAAACTCTTT
J gene: TRGJ1/TRGJ2
clone size: NA
V gene: TRGV5

CDR3 protein: CATWDASNYYKKLF
CDR3 DNA: TGTGCCACCTGGGACGCATCGAATTATTATAAGAAACTCTTT
J gene: TRGJ1/TRGJ2
clone size: few
V gene: TRGV2

CDR3 protein: CTLWEVLMGKKIKVF
CDR3 DNA: TGTACCTTGTGGGAGGTGCTAATGGGCAAAAAAATCAAGGTATTT
J gene: TRGJP
clone size: NA
V gene: TRGV9